Each of the 18 T cell receptor beta chains below was sequenced from the same sample in a study of a mutant IDH1 vaccine in newly diagnosed glioma. Time point in this sample: week 35, safety follow-up. Alongside topical imiquimod, each dose of vaccine comprised 300 ug of mutant IDH1 20-mer peptide. Here immunoSEQ multiplex PCR was the method, and the copy in TCRdb shows in-frame clones only, minus some. The top ten clones hold around 11% of a sample with fewer than 35,000 clones, roughly three quarters of them seen once. These TCRs are of unknown antigen specificity. Source: PBMCs, taken from a glioma patient whose treatment included an IDH1 peptide vaccine. All receptors derive from a woman between 40 and 50 years old with glioma.

The V and J genes are TRBV5-1 and TRBJ1-2, with a tentative D call TRBD1 (5 bases). The CDR3 extends over 12 amino acids. V was trimmed by 4 bases and J by 8 bases, leaving 12 bases between them. Per germline, CDR1 SGHRS and CDR2 YFSETQ. CDR3 DNA sequence: TGCGCCAGCAGCGTCCAGGGTTCCGGCTACACCTTC. Its protein product is CASSVQGSGYTF.

CDR3 amino acids: CASSATSGTGGYEQYF. CDR3 DNA sequence: TGTGCCAGCAGCGCTACTTCCGGGACAGGGGGCTACGAGCAGTACTTC. The chain links TRBV9 to TRBJ2-7, with 11 bases matching TRBD1. The CDR3 totals 16 residues. CDR1 and CDR2 (germline): SGDLS, YYNGEE. J lost 3 bases, V lost 3 bases, and 8 bases had no gene match.

V gene TRBV29-1 combines with J gene TRBJ2-5; possibly TRBD1 for D (6 bases). The V end lost 4 bases, the J end lost 7 bases, and 19 bases lay between the germline ends. CDR1 is SQVTM, CDR2 ANQGSEA, per germline. CDR3 length equals 14 residues. CDR3 in amino acids: CSVVGVDSPGTQYF. CDR3 in DNA: TGCAGCGTTGTGGGGGTGGACAGCCCGGGGACCCAGTACTTC.

This clone was counted once. The chain carries TRBV9 and TRBJ1-3; D gene unclear. V lost 4 bases and J 1 base, leaving 12 bases between the germline ends. Germline assignment: CDR1 SGDLS and CDR2 YYNGEE. CDR3 length equals 15 residues. The CDR3 protein is CASSLEDVSGNTIYF. Written as DNA, the CDR3 is TGTGCCAGCAGCCTAGAAGATGTTTCTGGAAACACCATATATTTT. Full variable domain (remainder filled in from reference TRBV9 and TRBJ1-3): DSGVTQTPKHLITATGQRVTLRCSPRSGDLSVYWYQQSLDQGLQFLIQYYNGEERAKGNILERFSAQQFPDLHSELNLSSLELGDSALYFCASSLEDVSGNTIYFGEGSWLTVV.

The rearrangement uses TRBV19 and TRBJ2-5; D is possibly TRBD1 or TRBD2 (5 bases each). CDR3 length equals 14 residues. Deletions cut 7 bases from V and 0 bases from J, with 12 bases between. The germline CDR1 and CDR2 sequences are LNHDA and SQIVND (reference sequence). CDR3 residues: CASTPGRNQETQYF. The CDR3 DNA sequence: TGTGCCAGTACCCCGGGGCGGAACCAAGAGACCCAGTACTTC.

The V gene is TRBV4-2, the J gene TRBJ2-3; 8 bases map to TRBD2. Germline CDR1 reads LGHNA; CDR2 reads YNFKEQ. The V and J ends lost 4 bases and 5 bases, in that order; junction bases with no gene match: 17. The CDR3 is 18 amino acids. For the CDR3, the DNA is TGTGCCAGCAGCCTCCGAGGAGGTAGATTCCGGGGGGGAGATACGCAGTATTTT. Its protein product is CASSLRGGRFRGGDTQYF.

This clone is a singleton in its sample. The chain recombines TRBV19 with TRBJ2-7; a weak D match, TRBD1 (6 bases). The V gene's germline CDR1 is LNHDA and CDR2 SQIVND (reference sequence). CDR3 length equals 13 residues. Trimming left V 3 bases short and J 4 bases short, with 10 bases between. The CDR3 protein is CASSMGAEYEQYF. The CDR3 DNA follows: TGTGCCAGTAGTATGGGGGCCGAGTACGAGCAGTACTTC.

The chain links TRBV14 to TRBJ1-6, with D unresolved. The V end was cut by 4 bases, the J end by 6 bases, with 16 bases between. The CDR3 is 16 residues long. From germline, CDR1 is SGHDN and CDR2 FVKESK. CDR3 protein: CASSRTRGRSNSPLHF. In DNA form, the CDR3 reads TGTGCCAGCAGCCGAACGAGAGGGCGATCTAATTCACCCCTCCACTTT.

The chain joins TRBV5-8 to TRBJ1-2, with D perhaps matching TRBD1 (5 bases). Trimming left V 2 bases short and J 3 bases short, with 8 bases between. The CDR3 contains 13 residues. Germline-derived CDR1 and CDR2 are SGHTS and YDEGEE. The CDR3 DNA is TGTGCCAGCAGCTTCCAGGGTGACTATGGCTACACCTTC. Translating gives CASSFQGDYGYTF.

The rearrangement joins TRBV7-9 to TRBJ1-1; 10 bases align to TRBD1. CDR3 size: 16 residues. Per the germline V gene, CDR1 is SEHNR and CDR2 is FQNEAQ (reference sequence). V dropped 5 bases and J dropped 3; count of bases not matched to a gene: 9. CDR3 in DNA: TGTGCCAGCAGCCTCGGACAGGGGGAAAGGGACACTGAAGCTTTCTTT. It encodes CASSLGQGERDTEAFF.

This clone appeared a single time. V usage is TRBV6-5 and J usage is TRBJ1-1; D remains ambiguous. Germline V gives CDR1 MNHEY, CDR2 SVGAGI. The CDR3 spans 13 residues. V shed 2 bases and J shed 4 bases, with 8 bases lying between them. The CDR3: CASSYGRSTEAFF. The CDR3 nucleotides read TGTGCCAGCAGTTACGGCAGATCCACTGAAGCTTTCTTT.

The chain uses TRBV30 and TRBJ1-3; D not certain. Trimming removed 1 base at V and 1 base at J, with 5 bases between. Per germline, CDR1 GTSNPN and CDR2 SVGIG (reference sequence). The CDR3 extends over 13 amino acids. CDR3 sequence (DNA): TGTGCCTGGAGTGGGCAGTCTGGAAACACCATATATTTT. It specifies CAWSGQSGNTIYF.

V usage is TRBV4-3 and J usage is TRBJ2-7; 11 bases line up with TRBD1. The CDR3 has 15 amino acids. Germline loops: CDR1 LGHNA, CDR2 YSLEER. V was clipped by 2 bases and J by 4 bases; unmatched bases: 4. The CDR3, as DNA: TGCGCCAGCAGCCAAAGTGGGACAGGGGGGTACGAGCAGTACTTC. Its protein is CASSQSGTGGYEQYF.

J is TRBJ2-2 and V is TRBV5-1, with 8 bases that match TRBD1. Germline assignment: CDR1 SGHRS and CDR2 YFSETQ. The length of the CDR3 is 15 residues. Unmatched junction bases numbered 8, after V lost 4 bases and J lost 6 bases. The CDR3 DNA reads TGCGCCAGCAGCCCCGGCAGGGGGCAGCCCGGGGAGCTGTTTTTT. The encoded protein is CASSPGRGQPGELFF.

The chain uses TRBV6-5 and TRBJ2-7, with D possibly matching TRBD1 (6 bases). The V end was cut by 6 bases, the J end by 3 bases, with 18 bases between. Per the germline V gene, CDR1 is MNHEY and CDR2 is SVGAGI. The CDR3 contains 15 residues. The CDR3 coding sequence is TGTGCCAGCAGGCTGAACAGGGATCAAGTCTACGAGCAGTACTTC. Residues: CASRLNRDQVYEQYF.

This chain uses TRBV2 with TRBJ1-3; perhaps TRBD1 as D (5 bases). CDR3 length equals 15 residues. Germline assignment: CDR1 SNHLY and CDR2 FYNNEI. V lost 6 bases, J lost 0 bases, and 12 bases lay in between. The CDR3 DNA follows: TGTGCCAGCAGGGGGGGTTGGAGCTCTGGAAACACCATATATTTT. This translates into CASRGGWSSGNTIYF.

The chain couples TRBV6-1 to TRBJ1-1, with D possibly being TRBD1 (6 bases). The germline V gene encodes CDR1 MNHNS and CDR2 SASEGT. Trimming cost V 1 base and J 0 bases, with 9 bases left between them. The CDR3 extends over 15 amino acids. CDR3 bases: TGTGCCAGCAGTGAAGTGGGGGCTATGAACACTGAAGCTTTCTTT. Translating it yields CASSEVGAMNTEAFF.

The CDR3 region has the DNA TGTGCCAGCAGAGACCGGGAGGAAAGTAGCTACACCTTC. The encoded protein is CASRDREESSYTF. V and J are TRBV2 and TRBJ1-2; D remains ambiguous. This CDR3 contains 13 residues. Trimming stripped 6 bases from V and 9 bases from J, with 17 bases between. Germline V gives CDR1 SNHLY, CDR2 FYNNEI.